A single sample gave rise to the 20 T cell receptor beta chains below, sequenced in a study of blood T cell repertoires in COVID-19. Measured with immunoSEQ multiplex PCR; TCRdb has only the in-frame clones, and not every one. This sample carries over 60,000 clones, around four fifths of them seen once, and the ten largest clones take just under 15%. What was sequenced was peripheral blood. These receptors came from a man aged 55 to 70 with COVID-19, enrolled during active disease.

This sequence joins TRBV7-2 and TRBJ2-1; the match to TRBD1 covers 7 bases. V lost 6 bases and J lost 1; bases outside the gene matches: 3. Germline assignment: CDR1 SGHTA and CDR2 FQGNSA. This CDR3 region has 14 residues. The CDR3 DNA is TGTGCCAGCAGGCCGGGACAGTCCTACAATGAGCAGTTCTTC. This sequence encodes CASRPGQSYNEQFF.

This clone came up many times. This rearrangement joins TRBV7-6 to TRBJ2-6; TRBD1 matches 11 bases. With 4 bases clipped from V and 3 bases from J, the junction kept 2 bases outside the gene matches. Germline lookup yields CDR1 SGHVS and CDR2 FNYEAQ. CDR3 length: 16 residues. CDR3 region: CASSSGQGVGANVLTF. The CDR3 nucleotides are TGTGCCAGCAGCTCGGGACAGGGGGTTGGGGCCAACGTCCTGACTTTC.

In its sample, this clone was seen a few times. The rearrangement joins TRBV19 to TRBJ2-7; TRBD1 aligns across 11 bases. With 8 bases clipped from V and 3 bases from J, the junction kept 9 bases outside the gene matches. The CDR3 has 15 amino acids. Germline lookup yields CDR1 LNHDA and CDR2 SQIVND (reference sequence). CDR3 nucleotides: TGTGCCAGTGCCTCCGGGACAGGGGGTCACTACGAGCAGTACTTC. Amino acid sequence: CASASGTGGHYEQYF.

This chain connects TRBV4-2 to TRBJ2-5; 13 nucleotides align to TRBD2. CDR1 is LGHNA, CDR2 YNFKEQ, per germline. The V segment lost 3 bases and the J segment 2 bases; nucleotides outside the gene matches: 6. The CDR3 is 17 amino acids. The chain's CDR3 is CASSQTGTSGVQETQYF. The CDR3 bases are TGTGCCAGCAGCCAGACCGGGACTAGCGGGGTGCAAGAGACCCAGTACTTC.

This clone has only a few counts. The V gene is TRBV18, the J gene TRBJ1-1, with D hard to call. V lost 3 bases, J lost 0 bases, and 11 bases lay in between. Germline-derived CDR1 and CDR2 are KGHSH and LQKENI. This CDR3 contains 15 residues. The CDR3 region has the DNA TGTGCCAGCTCACCTCGAGGGCGGTTGAACACTGAAGCTTTCTTT. This gives the protein CASSPRGRLNTEAFF.

The CDR3 loop is CASSYGSPTGELFF. CDR3 in DNA: TGTGCCAGCAGTTACGGGAGCCCGACCGGGGAGCTGTTTTTT. The chain combines TRBV6-6 with TRBJ2-2; possibly TRBD2 for D (5 bases). Germline values: CDR1 MNHNY, CDR2 SVGAGI (reference sequence). CDR3 length equals 14 residues. Trimming shortened V by 2 bases and J by 5 bases, and 9 bases separated the two germline ends.

The chain uses TRBV6-1 and TRBJ1-2, with D possibly matching TRBD1 (6 bases). Germline V gives CDR1 MNHNS, CDR2 SASEGT. This CDR3 has 14 amino acids. Deletions cut 6 bases from V and 2 bases from J, with 13 bases between. The CDR3 DNA reads as TGTGCCAGCAGCCAGGGGCGGCAGAACTATGGCTACACCTTC. Protein sequence: CASSQGRQNYGYTF.

The chain employs TRBV30 and TRBJ2-4, with D perhaps TRBD1 (6 bases). CDR1 and CDR2 from the germline V gene are GTSNPN and SVGIG (reference sequence). Trimming cost V 3 bases and J 7 bases, with 13 bases left between them. The CDR3 has 13 residues. CDR3: CAWSLNTGNIQYF. CDR3 sequence (DNA): TGTGCCTGGAGCTTGAATACAGGGAACATTCAGTACTTC.

CDR3 residues: CASKYTSSYEQYF. Written as DNA, the CDR3 is TGTGCCAGCAAGTATACCAGCTCCTACGAGCAGTACTTC. The chain has TRBV6-5 and TRBJ2-7, with unresolved D. Trimming took 7 bases from V and 0 from J, leaving 10 bases between them. The CDR3 loop spans 13 amino acids. The germline V gene encodes CDR1 MNHEY and CDR2 SVGAGI.

The J gene is TRBJ2-7, the V gene TRBV10-3; D gene uncertain. The CDR3 totals 11 residues. CDR1 and CDR2 (germline): ENHRY, SYGVKD. Trimming removed 2 bases from V and 5 bases from J, with 4 bases in between. As DNA, the CDR3 is TGTGCCATCAGTGAGACGGACGAGCAGTACTTC. Its protein product is CAISETDEQYF.

The chain combines TRBV6-1 with TRBJ2-7; 10 positions match TRBD1. There are 14 residues in the CDR3. The trim removed 3 bases at V and 2 bases at J, leaving 1 base unmatched. CDR1 MNHNS and CDR2 SASEGT come from the germline V gene. The CDR3 nucleotides are TGTGCCAGCAGTGAGGGACAGGGGACCTACGAGCAGTACTTC. Translation: CASSEGQGTYEQYF.

Here the CDR3 DNA reads TGTGCCAGCAGCCAAGTGTGGCGGGAGTATTTTATCGGGGGTAGAAGAAGGTATAAAGATACGCAGTATTTT. It translates to CASSQVWREYFIGGRRRYKDTQYF. This rearrangement joins TRBV14 to TRBJ2-3; TRBD2 aligns across 7 bases. CDR3 length equals 24 residues. After removal of 1 base from V and 5 bases from J, the junction contained 33 bases not matched to a gene. Per germline, CDR1 SGHDN and CDR2 FVKESK.

A word on this clone: The same CDR3 also results from other DNA sequences found in this sample. The rearrangement joins TRBV6-5 to TRBJ1-1, with 7 bases matching TRBD1. Trimming removed 5 bases from V and 2 bases from J; junction bases left unmatched: 5. This CDR3 spans 14 amino acids. Germline CDR1 and CDR2: MNHEY and SVGAGI. The DNA for the CDR3 is TGTGCCAGCAGTACTTGGACAGGCAACACTGAAGCTTTCTTT. This gives the protein CASSTWTGNTEAFF.

This clone was seen a few times. The chain joins TRBV15 to TRBJ2-1; 13 nucleotides line up with TRBD2. Germline assignment: CDR1 LNHNV and CDR2 YYDKDF (reference sequence). With V trimmed by 0 bases and J by 7 bases, 9 bases remained unmatched. The CDR3 is 18 amino acids. CDR3 protein: CATSRDLTGTSGINEQFF. The CDR3 nucleotides are TGTGCCACCAGCAGAGATCTGACCGGGACTAGCGGGATAAATGAGCAGTTCTTC.

The chain has TRBV14 and TRBJ2-5; tentatively, D is TRBD1 (5 bases). Germline CDR1 and CDR2: SGHDN and FVKESK. V dropped 0 bases and J dropped 1 base, with 15 bases sitting between them. This CDR3 region has 17 residues. In DNA form, the CDR3 reads TGTGCCAGCAGCCAAGATCGGGTCCGACAGCCCCAAGAGACCCAGTACTTC. Translated: CASSQDRVRQPQETQYF. The complete variable domain, with remaining parts taken from reference TRBV14 and TRBJ2-5, reads EAGVTQFPSHSVIEKGQTVTLRCDPISGHDNLYWYRRVMGKEIKFLLHFVKESKQDESGMPNNRFLAERTGGTYSTLKVQPAELEDSGVYFCASSQDRVRQPQETQYFGPGTRLLVL.

The chain joins TRBV3-1 (or the pseudogene TRBV3-2) to TRBJ1-5, with 7 positions matching TRBD1. This CDR3 is built from 13 residues. After removal of 4 bases from V and 5 bases from J, the junction contained 2 bases not matched to a gene. Germline V lookup: CDR1 LGHDT, CDR2 YNNKEL (reference sequence). CDR3 residues: CASSRQGHQPQHF. Here the CDR3 DNA reads TGTGCCAGCAGCCGACAGGGACATCAGCCCCAGCATTTT.

This chain joins TRBV11-2 and TRBJ2-1; the match to TRBD1 covers 9 bases. The CDR3 totals 16 residues. V shed 5 bases and J 6 bases; nucleotides not matched to a gene: 11. The germline CDR1 and CDR2 sequences are SGHAT and FQNNGV. CDR3 in amino acids: CASSATGTGSINEQFF. In DNA form, the CDR3 reads TGTGCCAGCAGCGCAACCGGGACAGGGAGCATCAATGAGCAGTTCTTC.

The chain carries TRBV5-6 and TRBJ1-1; D unclear. CDR3 length: 13 amino acids. The germline gives CDR1 SGHDT, CDR2 YYEEEE. V lost 5 bases and J 4 bases, leaving 12 bases between the germline ends. Here the CDR3 reads CASRPFSGTEAFF. The CDR3 region has the DNA TGTGCCAGCAGGCCGTTCAGTGGCACTGAAGCTTTCTTT.

The chain links TRBV2 to TRBJ1-1, with D possibly being TRBD1 (5 bases). The CDR3 spans 16 residues. The ends were cut back, 10 bases at V and 5 bases at J, with 26 bases in the middle. Germline V gene sequence: CDR1 SNHLY, CDR2 FYNNEI. In DNA form, the CDR3 reads TGTGCCACCACCGTAGGGTTCGGGGGAGACGGGACTGAAGCTTTCTTT. It is translated as CATTVGFGGDGTEAFF.

V is TRBV15 and J is TRBJ2-7, with D tentatively TRBD1 (6 bases). Germline lookup yields CDR1 LNHNV and CDR2 YYDKDF (reference sequence). The CDR3 runs to 15 residues. The germline V and J ends were trimmed by 3 bases and 3 bases, with 15 bases remaining between them. The CDR3 here is CATSSLQGIGYEQYF. CDR3 nucleotide sequence: TGTGCCACCAGCAGCCTACAGGGTATCGGCTACGAGCAGTACTTC.